This note documents a single T cell receptor (beta chain) sequence. The CDR3 is 16 residues long. Germline V lookup: CDR1 LGHNA, CDR2 YSLEER. V shed 0 bases, J shed 5 bases, and the junction held 5 bases outside the gene matches. This specimen belongs to a study of T cells in tumors after PD-1 blockade. Study details: No patient had prior checkpoint blockade, systemic immunosuppression, or radiotherapy within 4 weeks.

Sequenced by immunoSEQ multiplex PCR; TCRdb stores in-frame clones only, minus some. This sample carries about 20,000 clones, about three quarters of them seen once, and the ten largest clones take roughly 25%. This chain links TRBV4-3 with TRBJ2-2; TRBD2 agrees at 8 bases. The sample here was PBMCs, taken before anti-PD-1 treatment. The receptor's source is a human donor with basal cell carcinoma. The CDR3 spells CASSQDREGGTGELFF. The CDR3 region has the DNA TGCGCCAGCAGCCAAGATCGGGAGGGCGGGACCGGGGAGCTGTTTTTT.